This TCR beta chain was documented in a study of shared clonotypes between healthy human individuals. Unsorted PBMC DNA was sequenced on ten immunoSEQ deep assay plates. Produced via immunoSEQ multiplex PCR; TCRdb's table is partial and in-frame only. The table has some 500,000 clones, 75% to 80% seen once. Germline CDR1 SGHNT, CDR2 YENEEA. V lost 4 bases and J 2 bases, leaving 6 bases between the germline ends. The length of the CDR3 is 13 residues. The unsorted samples took some 90 million PBMCs to get genomic DNA. The chain combines TRBV11-3 with TRBJ1-3; no clear D gene. The source material was PBMCs. The receptor comes from a woman aged 35 to 49 in good health. Some clones in this sample may be carry-over from other donors' samples. Written as DNA, the CDR3 is TGTGCCAGCAGCTCAATAACTGGAAACACCATATATTTT. Residues: CASSSITGNTIYF. The whole variable domain, filled in from reference TRBV11-3 and TRBJ1-3, reads EAGVVQSPRYKIIEKKQPVAFWCNPISGHNTLYWYLQNLGQGPELLIRYENEEAVDDSQLPKDRFSAERLKGVDSTLKIQPAELGDSAVYLCASSSITGNTIYFGEGSWLTVV.